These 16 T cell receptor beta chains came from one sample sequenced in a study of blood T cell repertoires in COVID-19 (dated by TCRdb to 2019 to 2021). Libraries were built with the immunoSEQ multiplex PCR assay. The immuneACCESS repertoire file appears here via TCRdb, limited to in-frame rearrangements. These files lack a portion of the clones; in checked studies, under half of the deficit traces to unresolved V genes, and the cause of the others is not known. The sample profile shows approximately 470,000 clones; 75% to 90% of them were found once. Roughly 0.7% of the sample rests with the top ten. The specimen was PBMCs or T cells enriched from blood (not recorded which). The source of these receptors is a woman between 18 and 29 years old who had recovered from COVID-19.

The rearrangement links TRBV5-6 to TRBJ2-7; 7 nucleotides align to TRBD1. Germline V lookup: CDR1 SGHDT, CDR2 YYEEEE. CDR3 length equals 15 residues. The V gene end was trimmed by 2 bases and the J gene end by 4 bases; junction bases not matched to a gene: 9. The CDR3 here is CASSFGVTGSYEQYF. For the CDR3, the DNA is TGTGCCAGCAGCTTCGGAGTGACAGGGTCTTACGAGCAGTACTTC. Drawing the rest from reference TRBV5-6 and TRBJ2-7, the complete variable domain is DAGVTQSPTHLIKTRGQQVTLRCSPKSGHDTVSWYQQALGQGPQFIFQYYEEEERQRGNFPDRFSGHQFPNYSSELNVNALLLGDSALYLCASSFGVTGSYEQYFGPGTRLTVT.

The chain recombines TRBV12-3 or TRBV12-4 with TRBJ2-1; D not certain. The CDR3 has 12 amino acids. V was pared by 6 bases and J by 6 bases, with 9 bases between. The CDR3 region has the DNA TGTGCCAGCAGCTGGAGTGGCAATGAGCAGTTCTTC. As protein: CASSWSGNEQFF.

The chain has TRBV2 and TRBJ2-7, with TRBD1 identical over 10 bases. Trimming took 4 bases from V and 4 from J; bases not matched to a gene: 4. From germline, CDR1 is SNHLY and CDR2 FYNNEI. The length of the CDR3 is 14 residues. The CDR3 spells CASSGGTGVYEQYF. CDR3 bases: TGTGCCAGCAGTGGGGGGACAGGGGTGTACGAGCAGTACTTC.

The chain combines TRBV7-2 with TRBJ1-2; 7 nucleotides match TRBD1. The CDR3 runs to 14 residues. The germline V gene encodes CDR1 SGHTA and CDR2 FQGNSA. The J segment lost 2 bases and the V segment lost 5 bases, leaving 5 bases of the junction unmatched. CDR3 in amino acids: CASSADRVNYGYTF. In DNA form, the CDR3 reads TGTGCCAGCAGCGCTGACAGGGTAAACTATGGCTACACCTTC.

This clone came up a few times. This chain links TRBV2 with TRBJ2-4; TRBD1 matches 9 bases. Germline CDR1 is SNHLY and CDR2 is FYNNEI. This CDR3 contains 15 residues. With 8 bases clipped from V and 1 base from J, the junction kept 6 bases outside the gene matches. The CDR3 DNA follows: TGTGCCAGCTACAAAGGACAGGGGGCCAAAAACATTCAGTACTTC. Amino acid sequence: CASYKGQGAKNIQYF.

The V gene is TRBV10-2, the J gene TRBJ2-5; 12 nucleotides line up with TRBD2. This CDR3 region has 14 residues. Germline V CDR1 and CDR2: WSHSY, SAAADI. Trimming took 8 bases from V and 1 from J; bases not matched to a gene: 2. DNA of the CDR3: TGCGCCAGCGGGACTAGCGGGCGCCAAGAGACCCAGTACTTC. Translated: CASGTSGRQETQYF.

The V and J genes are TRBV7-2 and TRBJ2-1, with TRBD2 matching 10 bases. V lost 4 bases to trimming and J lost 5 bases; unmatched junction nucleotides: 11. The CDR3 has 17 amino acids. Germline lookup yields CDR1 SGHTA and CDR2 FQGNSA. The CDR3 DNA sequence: TGTGCCAGCAGCTCTCCCTCATCTAGCGGGGGCCACAATGAGCAGTTCTTC. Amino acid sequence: CASSSPSSSGGHNEQFF.

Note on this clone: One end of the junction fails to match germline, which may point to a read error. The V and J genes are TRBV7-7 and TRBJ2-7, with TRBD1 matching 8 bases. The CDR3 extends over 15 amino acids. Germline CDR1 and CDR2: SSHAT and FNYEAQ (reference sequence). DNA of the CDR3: TGTGCTAGCAGCCCCGGACAGGGAGCTATCTACGAGCAGTACTTC. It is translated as CASSPGQGAIYEQYF.

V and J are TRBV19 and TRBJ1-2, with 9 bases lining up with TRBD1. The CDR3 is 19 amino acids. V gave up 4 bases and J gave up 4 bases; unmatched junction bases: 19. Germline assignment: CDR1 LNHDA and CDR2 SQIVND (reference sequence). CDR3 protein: CASSRTLTSGTGFLYGYTF. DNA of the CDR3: TGTGCCAGTAGTAGGACCCTAACCTCCGGGACAGGGTTTCTCTATGGCTACACCTTC.

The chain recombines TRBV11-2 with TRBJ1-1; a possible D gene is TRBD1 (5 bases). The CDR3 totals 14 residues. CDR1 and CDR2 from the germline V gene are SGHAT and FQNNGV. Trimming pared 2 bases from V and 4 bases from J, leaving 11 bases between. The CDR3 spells CASSLTFQGTEAFF. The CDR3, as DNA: TGTGCCAGCAGCTTAACCTTTCAGGGCACTGAAGCTTTCTTT.

CDR3 loop: CASRSGQNYEQYF. The CDR3 nucleotides read TGTGCCAGTAGATCGGGACAGAACTACGAGCAGTACTTC. The rearrangement links TRBV19 to TRBJ2-7, with 7 bases identical to TRBD1. The length of the CDR3 is 13 residues. V lost 6 bases and J lost 3; bases outside the gene matches: 5. The germline V gene encodes CDR1 LNHDA and CDR2 SQIVND (reference sequence).

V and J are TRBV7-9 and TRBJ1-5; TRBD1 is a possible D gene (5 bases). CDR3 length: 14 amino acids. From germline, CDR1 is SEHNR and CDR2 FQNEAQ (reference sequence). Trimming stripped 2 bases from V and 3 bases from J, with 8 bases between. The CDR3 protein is CASSLPGPNQPQHF. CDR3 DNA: TGTGCCAGCAGCTTACCAGGGCCCAATCAGCCCCAGCATTTT. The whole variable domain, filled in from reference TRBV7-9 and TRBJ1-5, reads DTGVSQNPRHKITKRGQNVTFRCDPISEHNRLYWYRQTLGQGPEFLTYFQNEAQLEKSRLLSDRFSAERPKGSFSTLEIQRTEQGDSAMYLCASSLPGPNQPQHFGDGTRLSIL.

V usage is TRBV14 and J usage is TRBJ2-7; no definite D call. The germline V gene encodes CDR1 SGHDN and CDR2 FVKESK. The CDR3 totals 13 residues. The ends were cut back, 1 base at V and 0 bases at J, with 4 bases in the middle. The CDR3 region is CASSQVSSYEQYF. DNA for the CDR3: TGTGCCAGCAGCCAAGTTAGCTCCTACGAGCAGTACTTC.

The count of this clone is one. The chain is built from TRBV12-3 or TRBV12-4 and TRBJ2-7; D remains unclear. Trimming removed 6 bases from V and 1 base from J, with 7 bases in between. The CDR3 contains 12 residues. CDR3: CASSLWSYEQYF. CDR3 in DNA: TGTGCCAGCAGCCTATGGTCCTACGAGCAGTACTTC.

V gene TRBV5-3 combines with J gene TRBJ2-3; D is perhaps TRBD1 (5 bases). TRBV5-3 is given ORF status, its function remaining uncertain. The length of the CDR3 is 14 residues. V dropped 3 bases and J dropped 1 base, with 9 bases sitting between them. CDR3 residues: CARSYLQGTDTQYF. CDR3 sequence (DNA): TGTGCCAGAAGCTATCTACAGGGCACAGATACGCAGTATTTT.

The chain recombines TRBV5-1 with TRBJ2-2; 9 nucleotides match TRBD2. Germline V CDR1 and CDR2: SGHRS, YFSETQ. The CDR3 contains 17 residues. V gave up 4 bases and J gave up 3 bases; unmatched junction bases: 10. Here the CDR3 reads CASSQGPSSGDTGELFF. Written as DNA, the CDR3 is TGCGCCAGCAGCCAGGGACCATCTAGCGGGGACACCGGGGAGCTGTTTTTT.